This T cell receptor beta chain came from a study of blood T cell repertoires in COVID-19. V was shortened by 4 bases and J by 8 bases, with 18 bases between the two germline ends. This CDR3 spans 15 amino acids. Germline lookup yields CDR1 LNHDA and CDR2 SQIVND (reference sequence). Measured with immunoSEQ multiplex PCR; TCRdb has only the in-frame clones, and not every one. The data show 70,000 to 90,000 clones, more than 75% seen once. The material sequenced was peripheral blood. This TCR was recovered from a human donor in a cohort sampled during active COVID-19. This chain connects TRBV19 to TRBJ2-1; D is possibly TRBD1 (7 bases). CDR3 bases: TGTGCCAGTAGTACCAAAGGGACAGCGGGTTATGAGCAGTTCTTC. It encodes CASSTKGTAGYEQFF.